This is a list of T cell receptor beta chains from one sample in a study of shared clonotypes between healthy human individuals. Using immunoSEQ multiplex PCR, the repertoire was profiled, and TCRdb retains in-frame clones only, with some absent. The sample yields over a million clones, approximately 96% seen once. What was sequenced was naive CD4+ T cells sorted from blood. These receptors came from a man in his thirties or forties in good health. The CDR3 runs from the conserved cysteine through the conserved F or W. A D gene is named only where the DNA matches it firmly. Size is omitted from some rows. Given values are once, few, many or a class for expanded clones.

TRBJ2-6 | - | TRBD1 | TRBV27 | CASTHTPGQGASGANVLTF | TGTGCCAGCACACACACACCGGGACAGGGGGCTTCTGGGGCCAACGTCCTGACTTTC
TRBJ1-3 | - | - | TRBV25-1 | CASSPTGSSGNTIYF | TGTGCCAGCAGCCCGACAGGTAGCTCTGGAAACACCATATATTTT
TRBJ2-1 | - | TRBD1 | TRBV10-3 | CATSGTGYFGEQFF | TGTGCCACCTCTGGGACAGGGTACTTTGGTGAGCAGTTCTTC
TRBJ2-2 | - | - | TRBV5-6 | CASSFTGELFF | TGTGCCAGCAGCTTTACCGGGGAGCTGTTTTTT
TRBJ2-2 | - | TRBD2 | TRBV5-4 | CASRSSGKFTGELFF | TGTGCCAGCAGGTCTAGCGGAAAGTTCACCGGGGAGCTGTTTTTT
TRBJ1-4 | - | - | TRBV18 | CASSPRGATNEKLFF | TGTGCCAGCTCACCACGGGGGGCAACTAATGAAAAACTGTTTTTT
TRBJ1-1 | - | - | TRBV18 | CASSQGKGRYTEAFF | TGTGCCAGCTCACAGGGTAAAGGGAGGTACACTGAAGCTTTCTTT
TRBJ1-3 | - | TRBD1 | TRBV7-9 | CASSLRDSLSGNTIYF | TGTGCCAGCAGCTTACGGGACAGTCTATCTGGAAACACCATATATTTT
TRBJ1-5 | - | TRBD1 | TRBV2 | CASSEQGAGQPQHF | TGTGCCAGCAGTGAACAGGGGGCAGGTCAGCCCCAGCATTTT
TRBJ2-7 | - | - | TRBV28 | CASSFPLITYEQYF | TGTGCCAGCAGTTTCCCTCTCATAACCTACGAGCAGTACTTC
TRBJ1-1 | once | - | TRBV11-3 | CASSLGGGNTEAFF | TGTGCCAGCAGCTTAGGTGGGGGCAACACTGAAGCTTTCTTT
TRBJ2-7 | - | - | TRBV5-4 | CASSLFPYEQYF | TGTGCCAGCAGCTTGTTCCCCTACGAGCAGTACTTC
TRBJ1-1 | - | - | TRBV5-1 | CASRLERSTEAFF | TGCGCCAGCAGGTTGGAACGATCCACTGAAGCTTTCTTT
TRBJ1-3 | - | - | TRBV2 | CASNTGSSGNTIYF | TGTGCCAGCAATACAGGGAGCTCTGGAAACACCATATATTTT
TRBJ2-1 | - | - | TRBV12-5 | CASGLGQREEQFF | TGTGCTAGTGGTTTGGGACAAAGGGAGGAGCAGTTCTTC
TRBJ1-5 | - | - | TRBV30 | CAWSVRQGKPQHF | TGTGCCTGGAGTGTAAGGCAGGGAAAGCCCCAGCATTTT
TRBJ2-7 | once | - | TRBV13 | CASRGLLGKLAGGYEQYF | TGTGCCAGCAGGGGACTCCTCGGTAAACTAGCCGGGGGCTACGAGCAGTACTTC
TRBJ2-5 | - | - | TRBV13 | CASSLGRLQETQYF | TGTGCCAGCAGCCTTGGACGGCTACAAGAGACCCAGTACTTC
TRBJ1-5 | - | - | TRBV2 | CASSDQGGGQPQHF | TGTGCCAGCAGTGACCAGGGAGGGGGTCAGCCCCAGCATTTT
TRBJ2-2 | - | TRBD2 | TRBV13 | CASSPRTSGSWTGELFF | TGTGCCAGCAGCCCCAGGACTAGCGGGAGTTGGACCGGGGAGCTGTTTTTT
TRBJ2-1 | - | - | TRBV11-3 | CASSLGKQANDEQFF | TGTGCCAGCAGCTTAGGGAAGCAGGCGAACGATGAGCAGTTCTTC
TRBJ2-7 | - | TRBD2 | TRBV9 | CASSVAGGGYEQYF | TGTGCCAGCAGCGTCGCGGGAGGGGGTTACGAGCAGTACTTC
TRBJ1-2 | - | - | TRBV5-1 | CASSLVGSGYTF | TGCGCCAGCAGCTTGGTGGGGTCCGGCTACACCTTC
TRBJ2-3 | - | TRBD2 | TRBV29-1 | CSGTTSGPDTQYF | TGCAGCGGGACGACTAGCGGGCCAGATACGCAGTATTTT
TRBJ2-1 | once | TRBD2 | TRBV7-9 | CASSGPGVAGIYEQFF | TGTGCCAGCAGCGGTCCGGGAGTAGCGGGAATATATGAGCAGTTCTTC
TRBJ2-3 | - | - | TRBV10-2 | CASRGLAASTDTQYF | TGCGCCAGCCGGGGGTTAGCAGCTAGCACAGATACGCAGTATTTT